A single TCR beta chain is shown here with its context. This specimen belongs to a study of shared clonotypes between healthy human individuals. Study-level background: Researchers drew samples from two women and a few men aged 18 to 49.

The authors divided CD4+ cells into CD45RA+ naive and CD45RA-negative memory subsets. The V end lost 7 bases, the J end lost 3 bases, and 15 bases lay between the germline ends. The CDR3 runs to 14 residues. CDR1 and CDR2 from the germline V gene are ENHRY and SYGVKD. Data came from immunoSEQ multiplex PCR; TCRdb stores just in-frame clones and leaves some out. This sample has more than 1,200,000 clones, with approximately 98.5% found just once. This TCR came from a man aged 30 to 45 in good health. Sequencing used naive CD4+ T cells sorted from blood. The sample's subset: CD45RA+ positively selected. The chain has TRBV10-3 and TRBJ1-1; no clear D. CDR3 bases: TGTGCCATCATAGCGGGTCCGAGGGACACTGAAGCTTTCTTT. Translation gives CAIIAGPRDTEAFF.